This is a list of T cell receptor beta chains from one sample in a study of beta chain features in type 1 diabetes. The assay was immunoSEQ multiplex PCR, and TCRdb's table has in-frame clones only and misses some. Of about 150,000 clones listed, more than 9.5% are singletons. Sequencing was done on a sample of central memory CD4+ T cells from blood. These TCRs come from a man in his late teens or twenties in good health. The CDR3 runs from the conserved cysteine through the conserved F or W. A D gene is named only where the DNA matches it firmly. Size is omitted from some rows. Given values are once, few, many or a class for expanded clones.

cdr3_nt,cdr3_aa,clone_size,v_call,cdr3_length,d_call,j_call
TGCAGCGTTGAATCAGGGGCTAGCACAGATACGCAGTATTTT,CSVESGASTDTQYF,NA,TRBV29-1,14,NA,TRBJ2-3
TGTGCCACCAGCACCCCGGGACTACCAGAGACCCAGTACTTC,CATSTPGLPETQYF,few,TRBV15,14,TRBD2,TRBJ2-5
TGTGCCAGCAGTGACTTTGGGGATGGGTACACCTTC,CASSDFGDGYTF,NA,TRBV6-4,12,NA,TRBJ1-2
TGTGCCTGGTCAAACGAGGTTTACACTGAAGCTTTCTTT,CAWSNEVYTEAFF,NA,TRBV30,13,NA,TRBJ1-1
TGCGCCAGCAGCTTTGGGGTACCCAACGTCCTGACTTTC,CASSFGVPNVLTF,few,TRBV5-1,13,NA,TRBJ2-6
TGTGCCAGCAGCCAATGGAAATGGGGGCCCGGACAAGAGACCCAGTACTTC,CASSQWKWGPGQETQYF,NA,TRBV14,17,NA,TRBJ2-5
TGCAGCGCCGGACAGTCCTACGAGCAGTACTTC,CSAGQSYEQYF,NA,TRBV29-1,11,NA,TRBJ2-7
TGTGCCAGCAGTATCGGGTATGGCTACACCTTC,CASSIGYGYTF,NA,TRBV28,11,NA,TRBJ1-2
TGTGCCAGCAGGAGAGACCCCTATGGCTACACCTTC,CASRRDPYGYTF,NA,TRBV6-1,12,NA,TRBJ1-2
TGCAGCGTTGACGGGACAGGGGGGAGGTTTAATTCACCCCTCCACTTT,CSVDGTGGRFNSPLHF,NA,TRBV29-1,16,TRBD1,TRBJ1-6
TGCAGCGCCGGACAGGGGCCCACTGAAGCTTTCTTT,CSAGQGPTEAFF,few,TRBV29-1,12,TRBD1,TRBJ1-1
TGTGCCAGCAGCTTAGTGGCGGGGACCTATGGCTACACCTTC,CASSLVAGTYGYTF,few,TRBV7-2,14,NA,TRBJ1-2
TGTGCCAGCAGTTTCAGGGGCGGGAACATTCAGTACTTC,CASSFRGGNIQYF,NA,TRBV27,13,NA,TRBJ2-4
TGCAGCGGTGAAGATCTTAACTCTCCCTACGAGCAGTACTTC,CSGEDLNSPYEQYF,NA,TRBV29-1,14,NA,TRBJ2-7
TGTGCCAGCAGCTTAGCGCTTCGCGAGCAGTACTTC,CASSLALREQYF,few,TRBV11-1,12,NA,TRBJ2-7
TGTGCCAGCAGCTTAGCCATGGTCGTCTCTGGGGCCAACGTCCTGACTTTC,CASSLAMVVSGANVLTF,NA,TRBV7-9,17,NA,TRBJ2-6